This T cell receptor beta chain was sequenced in a study of naive CD8 T cells in extremely preterm neonates. Whole-study results and caveats: Preterm CDR3s were shorter than older groups', with fewer N additions and less trimming. Preterm neonates shared more CDR3 nucleotide sequences (roughly 2.7%) than older groups.

Germline CDR1 reads MGHRA; CDR2 reads YSYEKL. This CDR3 comprises 15 residues. Trimming removed 1 base from V and 3 bases from J; junction bases left unmatched: 2. Profiling relied on immunoSEQ multiplex PCR, and the TCRdb table lists in-frame clones only, not all of them. The repertoire has 4,000 to 6,500 clones, under 99% of them found once; the top ten carry around 0.6%. About this clone: The antigen is not known.

Healthy children aged about 15-60 months having elective surgery, and healthy nonsmoking adults, gave blood. Sorting kept Annexin V-negative CD3+CD8+CD45RA+CCR7+ naive T cells. The clonotype was recovered from a human donor in good health. The specimen was naive CD8+ T cells from blood. This chain links TRBV4-1 with TRBJ2-7; 11 bases map to TRBD2. The CDR3 DNA sequence: TGCGCCAGCAGCCAAGGACTAGCGGGAAACTACGAGCAGTACTTC. Protein sequence: CASSQGLAGNYEQYF.